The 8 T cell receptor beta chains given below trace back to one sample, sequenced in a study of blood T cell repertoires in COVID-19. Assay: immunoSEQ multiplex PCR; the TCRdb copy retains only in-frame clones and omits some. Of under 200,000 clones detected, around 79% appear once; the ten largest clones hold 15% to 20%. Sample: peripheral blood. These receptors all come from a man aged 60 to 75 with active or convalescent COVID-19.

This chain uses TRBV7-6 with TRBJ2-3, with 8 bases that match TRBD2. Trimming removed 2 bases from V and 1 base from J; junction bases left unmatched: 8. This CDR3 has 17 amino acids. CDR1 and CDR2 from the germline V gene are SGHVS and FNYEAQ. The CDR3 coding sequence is TGTGCCAGCAGCTTATCTTATCCGGGAGGGGGCACAGATACGCAGTATTTT. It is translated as CASSLSYPGGGTDTQYF.

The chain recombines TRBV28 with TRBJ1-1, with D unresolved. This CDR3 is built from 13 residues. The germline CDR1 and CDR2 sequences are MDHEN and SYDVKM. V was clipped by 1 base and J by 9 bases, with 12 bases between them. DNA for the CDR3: TGTGCCAGCAGTTTATTAGCAGCACGAAAAGCTTTCTTT. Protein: CASSLLAARKAFF. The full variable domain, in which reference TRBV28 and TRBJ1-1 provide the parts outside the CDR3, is DVKVTQSSRYLVKRTGEKVFLECVQDMDHENMFWYRQDPGLGLRLIYFSYDVKMKEKGDIPEGYSVSREKKERFSLILESASTNQTSMYLCASSLLAARKAFFGQGTRLTVV.

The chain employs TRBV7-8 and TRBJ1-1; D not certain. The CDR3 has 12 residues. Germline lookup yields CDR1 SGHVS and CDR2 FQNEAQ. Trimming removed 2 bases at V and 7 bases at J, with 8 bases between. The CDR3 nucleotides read TGTGCCAGCAGCTTATATCCCAGTGAAGCTTTCTTT. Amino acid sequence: CASSLYPSEAFF.

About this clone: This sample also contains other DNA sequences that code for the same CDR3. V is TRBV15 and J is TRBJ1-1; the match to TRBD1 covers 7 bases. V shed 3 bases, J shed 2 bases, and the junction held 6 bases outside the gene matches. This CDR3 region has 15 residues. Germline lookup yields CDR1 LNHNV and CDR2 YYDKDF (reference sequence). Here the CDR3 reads CATSRLRQGNTEAFF. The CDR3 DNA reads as TGTGCCACCAGCAGGCTCAGACAGGGAAACACTGAAGCTTTCTTT.

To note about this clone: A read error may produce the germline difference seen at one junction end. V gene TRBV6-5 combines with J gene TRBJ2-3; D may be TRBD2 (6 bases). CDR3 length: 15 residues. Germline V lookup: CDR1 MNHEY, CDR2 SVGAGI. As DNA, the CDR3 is TGTGCCAGCAGATACTACGGGACTAGCACAGATACGCAGTATTTT. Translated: CASRYYGTSTDTQYF.

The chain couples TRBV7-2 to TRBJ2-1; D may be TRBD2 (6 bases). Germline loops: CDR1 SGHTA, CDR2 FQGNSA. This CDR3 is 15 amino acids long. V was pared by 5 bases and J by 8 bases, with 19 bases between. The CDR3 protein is CASSRLEGGVDEQFF. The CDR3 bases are TGTGCCAGCAGCCGCCTAGAGGGAGGAGTCGATGAGCAGTTCTTC.

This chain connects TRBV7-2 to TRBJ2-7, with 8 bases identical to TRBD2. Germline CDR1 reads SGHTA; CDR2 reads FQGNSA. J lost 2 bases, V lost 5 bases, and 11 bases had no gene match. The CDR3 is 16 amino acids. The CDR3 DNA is TGTGCCAGCAGCCCCCGAGCGGGGGAGGGACCCTACGAGCAGTACTTC. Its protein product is CASSPRAGEGPYEQYF.

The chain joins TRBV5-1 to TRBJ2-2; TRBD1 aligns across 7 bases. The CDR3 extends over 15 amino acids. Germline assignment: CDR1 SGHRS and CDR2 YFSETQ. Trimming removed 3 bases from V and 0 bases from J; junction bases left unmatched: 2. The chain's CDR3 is CASSWGQTNTGELFF. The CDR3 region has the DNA TGCGCCAGCAGCTGGGGACAGACGAACACCGGGGAGCTGTTTTTT.